This TCR beta chain was captured in a study of T-cell memory formation after mild COVID-19. Germline V CDR1 and CDR2: SEHNR, FQNEAQ (reference sequence). V was trimmed by 3 bases and J by 3 bases, leaving 13 bases between them. CDR3 size: 15 residues. Overall study results and limits: Contracting CD8+ clones were enriched in EMRA, CD4+ mainly in CM and EM. Several responding clones turned up in pre-infection memory, indicating that cross-reactive memory may have taken part. CD4/CD8 balance characterized clones contracting day 15 to 85, and CD4+ skew characterized later expanders.

5'RACE primed from the constant segment yielded TCR alpha and TCR beta cDNA libraries bearing sample barcodes and UMIs. TCRdb called the 5' RACE reads again in MiXCR, with one record for every CDR3 protein. The sample includes roughly 400,000 distinct CDR3 sequences, approximately 15% of them seen just once. This clonotype was seen only once. Its target is unknown. Sequencing was done on a sample of PBMCs or a T cell subset sorted from them (not recorded which). V gene TRBV7-9 combines with J gene TRBJ2-3; D unresolved. The TCR comes from a man aged 18 to 30 who had mild COVID-19 (a few samples of this study predate the infection). Cell type and time point are not known. The CDR3 region is CASSFSGPSTDTQYF. DNA for the CDR3: TGTGCCAGCAGCTTCAGTGGGCCGTCAACAGATACGCAGTATTTT.